A selection of T cell receptor beta chains follows, all from one sample in a study of sequential checkpoint blockade in melanoma. Only in-frame clones appear in the TCRdb table, and some are missing; sequencing was by immunoSEQ multiplex PCR. The sample includes 15,000 to 20,000 clones, under 80% of them seen just once. The source was CD8+ T cells sorted from blood (inferred from file names), collected from a patient given nivolumab and ipilimumab in sequence. These receptor sequences come from a human donor with melanoma. The CDR3 runs from the conserved cysteine through the conserved F or W. A D gene is named only where the DNA matches it firmly. Rows give clone size only sometimes, using once, few, many, or a class for an expanded clone.

DNA,CDR3,D,size,J,V
TGCGCCAGCAGTGAGACTAGGAACACCGGGGAGCTGTTTTTT,CASSETRNTGELFF,NA,NA,TRBJ2-2,TRBV10-1
TGTGCCTGGGGGGCAGGGGAAAACTATGGCTACACCTTC,CAWGAGENYGYTF,NA,NA,TRBJ1-2,TRBV30
TGTGCCAGTAGTATGATCCGGGGTTCTTTCTACGAGCAGTACTTC,CASSMIRGSFYEQYF,NA,NA,TRBJ2-7,TRBV19
TGTGCCAGCAGCTTGGGGGCCAGGGACTACGAGCAGTACTTC,CASSLGARDYEQYF,NA,NA,TRBJ2-7,TRBV5-6
TGTGCCAGCAGCTTGGGGGGGGGTATTTACGAGCAGTACTTC,CASSLGGGIYEQYF,TRBD2,NA,TRBJ2-7,TRBV7-2
TGTGCCAGCTCCGGCGGGGCAACGGGCCTAGAAAAACTGTTTTTT,CASSGGATGLEKLFF,NA,NA,TRBJ1-4,TRBV18
TGCGCCAGCAGCCAAGAGGGGACAGGCTCCTACGAGCAGTACTTC,CASSQEGTGSYEQYF,TRBD1,few,TRBJ2-7,TRBV4-1
TGTGCCAGTAGTATATTCAGCGGAAATTACAATGAGCAGTTCTTC,CASSIFSGNYNEQFF,NA,few,TRBJ2-1,TRBV19
TGTGCCAGTAGTATTATTACAAAAGATACGCAGTATTTT,CASSIITKDTQYF,NA,NA,TRBJ2-3,TRBV19
TGTGCCACGGTAGACAGGGTCCTCACAGATACGCAGTATTTT,CATVDRVLTDTQYF,TRBD1,few,TRBJ2-3,TRBV6-5
TGTGCCTGGAATAGCGGGAGGGGCAATGAGCAGTTCTTC,CAWNSGRGNEQFF,TRBD2,medium-sized,TRBJ2-1,TRBV30
TGTGCCAGCAGTGAAGGGCGAGGGCTGCGGTATGGCTACACCTTC,CASSEGRGLRYGYTF,NA,few,TRBJ1-2,TRBV6-1
TGTGCCAGCAGTTCTCCTGGACTAGCGGGGAGGTACTACGAGCAGTACTTC,CASSSPGLAGRYYEQYF,TRBD2,NA,TRBJ2-7,TRBV27
TGTGCCAGCAGTTTATCGCCCACGGATGGCTACACCTTC,CASSLSPTDGYTF,NA,NA,TRBJ1-2,TRBV27
TGTGCCAGCAGTTCGGGACAGGGGTCCTCACCCCTCCACTTT,CASSSGQGSSPLHF,TRBD1,few,TRBJ1-6,TRBV7-9
TGTGCCAGCACCGTAGGGGCGGGAGGGCCTTACGAGCAGTACTTC,CASTVGAGGPYEQYF,TRBD2,NA,TRBJ2-7,TRBV6-6
TGCAGCGTTGAAGCACGGTCGGATGGCGGCCACGAGCAGTACTTC,CSVEARSDGGHEQYF,NA,few,TRBJ2-7,TRBV29-1
TGTGCCAGCAGTTTATTAGGTCCCAGCACCAAGAGGAGCACAGATACGCAGTATTTT,CASSLLGPSTKRSTDTQYF,NA,NA,TRBJ2-3,TRBV27
TGTGCCAGCAGTTATTCGAGGGAGCCCCAGCATTTT,CASSYSREPQHF,NA,few,TRBJ1-5,TRBV6-6
TGTGCCAGCAGCCCCTACACAGATACGCAGTATTTT,CASSPYTDTQYF,NA,NA,TRBJ2-3,TRBV9
TGTGCCAGCGCCTCCGGGGTACGGGGAAACACCATATATTTT,CASASGVRGNTIYF,NA,NA,TRBJ1-3,TRBV27
TGTGCCAGCAGTTACCTGACAGGGGCGCACAATGAGCAGTTCTTC,CASSYLTGAHNEQFF,TRBD1,NA,TRBJ2-1,TRBV6-6
TGTGCCAGCAGCCTGAACAGGGGAGGCACTGAAGCTTTCTTT,CASSLNRGGTEAFF,TRBD1,NA,TRBJ1-1,TRBV27
TGTGCCAGCACAGGGGGAAGCTTCACACACACAGATACGCAGTATTTT,CASTGGSFTHTDTQYF,TRBD1,few,TRBJ2-3,TRBV7-9
TGTGCCAGCAGTGGGGGACCAGGGGGCTACGAGCAGTACTTC,CASSGGPGGYEQYF,TRBD1,NA,TRBJ2-7,TRBV2
TGTGCCAGCAGCCAAATGGGAGGGGAGACCCAGTACTTC,CASSQMGGETQYF,TRBD2,NA,TRBJ2-5,TRBV27
TGTGCCACCGGAATTGGAGAGGGAGGTGGTTATGAGCAGTTCTTC,CATGIGEGGGYEQFF,NA,NA,TRBJ2-1,TRBV7-8
TGTGCAGCGGGGGAAACAACTAATGAAAAACTGTTTTTT,CAAGETTNEKLFF,NA,NA,TRBJ1-4,TRBV7-2
TGTGCCAGCAGTTCCTTAGCGGGGGGGCAATACGAGCAGTACTTC,CASSSLAGGQYEQYF,TRBD2,NA,TRBJ2-7,TRBV6-6
TGTGCCTGGAGTCCCGGGAGTCACTCCTACGAGCAGTACTTC,CAWSPGSHSYEQYF,NA,NA,TRBJ2-7,TRBV30
TGTGCCATCAGTGGGACAGGCGGCTACACCTTC,CAISGTGGYTF,TRBD1,NA,TRBJ1-2,TRBV10-3
TGTGCCAGCAGTGACAGGGGAAAGAGCAATCAGCCCCAGCATTTT,CASSDRGKSNQPQHF,NA,NA,TRBJ1-5,TRBV6-1
TGTGCCAGCGAGGACAGGGAGTACGAGCAGTACTTC,CASEDREYEQYF,TRBD1,NA,TRBJ2-7,TRBV6-5
TGTGCCAGTAGTATGCGGCTGTACAATGAGCAGTTCTTC,CASSMRLYNEQFF,NA,once,TRBJ2-1,TRBV19
TGTGCCAGCAGTCCGAAGACTCTTGCCTACGAGCAGTACTTC,CASSPKTLAYEQYF,NA,NA,TRBJ2-7,TRBV6-5